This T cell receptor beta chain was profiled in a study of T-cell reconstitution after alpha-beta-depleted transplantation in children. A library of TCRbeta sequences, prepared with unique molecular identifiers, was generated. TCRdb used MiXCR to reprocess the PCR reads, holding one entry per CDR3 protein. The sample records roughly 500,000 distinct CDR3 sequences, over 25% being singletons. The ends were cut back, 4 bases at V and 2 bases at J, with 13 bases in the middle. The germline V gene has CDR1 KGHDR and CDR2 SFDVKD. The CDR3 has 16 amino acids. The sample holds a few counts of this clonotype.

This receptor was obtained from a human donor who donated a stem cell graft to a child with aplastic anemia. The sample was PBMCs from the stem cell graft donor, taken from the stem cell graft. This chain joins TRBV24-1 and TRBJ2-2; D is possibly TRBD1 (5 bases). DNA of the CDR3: TGTGCCACCAGTGACCCCGGACAACTTAACACCGGGGAGCTGTTTTTT. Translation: CATSDPGQLNTGELFF.